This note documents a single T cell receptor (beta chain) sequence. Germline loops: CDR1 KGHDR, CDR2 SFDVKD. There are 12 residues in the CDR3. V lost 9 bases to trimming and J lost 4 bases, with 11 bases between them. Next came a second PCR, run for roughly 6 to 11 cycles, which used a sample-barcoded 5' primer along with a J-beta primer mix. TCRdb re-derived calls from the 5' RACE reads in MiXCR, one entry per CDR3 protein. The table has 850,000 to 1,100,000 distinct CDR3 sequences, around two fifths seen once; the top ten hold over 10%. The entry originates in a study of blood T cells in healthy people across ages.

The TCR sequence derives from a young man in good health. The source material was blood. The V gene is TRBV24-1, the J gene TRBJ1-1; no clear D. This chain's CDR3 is CATGGEGTEAFF. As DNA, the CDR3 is TGTGCCACCGGTGGAGAAGGCACTGAAGCTTTCTTT.